The present TCR beta chain was sequenced within a study of beta chain features in type 1 diabetes. The CDR3 sequence is 14 residues long. V was pared by 4 bases and J by 1 base, with 3 bases of the junction left unmatched. Germline V lookup: CDR1 SGHRS, CDR2 YFSETQ. The sequenced template was cDNA made from the entire isolated RNA. Profiling relied on immunoSEQ multiplex PCR, and the TCRdb table lists in-frame clones only, not all of them. The sample lists over 300,000 clones; approximately 8% were seen once. The source is a woman aged 18-29 years in good health. The sample comprised central memory CD4+ T cells from blood. V gene TRBV5-1 combines with J gene TRBJ2-5, with 8 bases fitting TRBD2. The CDR3 spells CASSQTSGQETQYF. CDR3 nucleotides: TGCGCCAGCAGCCAAACTAGCGGCCAAGAGACCCAGTACTTC.